A selection of T cell receptor beta chains follows, all from one sample in a study of glioma-infiltrating T cells. From the multiplex PCR reads, TCRdb called clonotypes with MiXCR, one entry per CDR3 protein. Here the sample spans about 380,000 distinct CDR3 sequences, roughly two fifths being singletons. Sample: glioma tissue, nonneoplastic brain tissue, or PBMCs (not recorded which). The receptor source for this set is a human donor with low-grade glioma or glioblastoma, undergoing nonglioma brain surgery, or in good health (not recorded which). Each CDR3 is given with its conserved first and last residue. Each record gives: clone size, V gene, D gene, J gene, CDR3 protein, CDR3 DNA. The D gene is left open where the match is weak. Size is omitted from some rows. Given values are once, few, many or a class for expanded clones.

clone_size: few
v_call: TRBV3-1
d_call: .
j_call: TRBJ1-2
cdr3_aa: CASSQVPAGDGYTF
cdr3_nt: TGTGCCAGCAGCCAAGTCCCAGCTGGGGATGGCTACACCTTC

clone_size: .
v_call: TRBV19
d_call: .
j_call: TRBJ1-2
cdr3_aa: CASRQETNYGYTF
cdr3_nt: TGTGCCAGTAGACAGGAGACTAACTATGGCTACACCTTC

clone_size: many
v_call: TRBV27
d_call: .
j_call: TRBJ2-7
cdr3_aa: CASSLWAVGPYEQYF
cdr3_nt: TGTGCCAGCAGTTTATGGGCAGTTGGGCCCTACGAGCAGTACTTC

clone_size: few
v_call: TRBV4-2
d_call: TRBD1
j_call: TRBJ2-7
cdr3_aa: CASSQGVGTGLYEQYF
cdr3_nt: TGTGCCAGCAGCCAAGGGGTGGGGACAGGGCTCTACGAGCAGTACTTC

clone_size: .
v_call: TRBV4-1
d_call: TRBD1
j_call: TRBJ2-1
cdr3_aa: CASSWGQGSDEQFF
cdr3_nt: TGCGCCAGCAGTTGGGGACAGGGGAGTGATGAGCAGTTCTTC

clone_size: many
v_call: TRBV20-1
d_call: .
j_call: TRBJ2-1
cdr3_aa: CSAGSMVGEQFF
cdr3_nt: TGCAGTGCCGGATCTATGGTGGGTGAGCAGTTCTTC

clone_size: few
v_call: TRBV4-2
d_call: .
j_call: TRBJ2-7
cdr3_aa: CASSQEASESSYEQYF
cdr3_nt: TGTGCCAGCAGCCAAGAAGCTAGCGAGAGCTCCTACGAGCAGTACTTC

clone_size: .
v_call: TRBV29-1
d_call: TRBD1
j_call: TRBJ2-1
cdr3_aa: CSVEGTGDIEQFF
cdr3_nt: TGCAGCGTAGAGGGGACAGGGGACATTGAGCAGTTCTTC

clone_size: .
v_call: TRBV19
d_call: .
j_call: TRBJ1-5
cdr3_aa: CASSIGDGNNQPQHF
cdr3_nt: TGTGCCAGTAGTATAGGCGACGGAAACAATCAGCCCCAGCATTTT

clone_size: .
v_call: TRBV28
d_call: TRBD1
j_call: TRBJ1-5
cdr3_aa: CASSFETGGLNQPQHF
cdr3_nt: TGTGCCAGCAGTTTTGAGACAGGGGGTCTCAATCAGCCCCAGCATTTT

clone_size: .
v_call: TRBV27
d_call: .
j_call: TRBJ2-6
cdr3_aa: CASSYTGPNSGANVLTF
cdr3_nt: TGTGCCAGCAGTTACACAGGGCCTAACTCTGGGGCCAACGTCCTGACTTTC

clone_size: many
v_call: TRBV6-1
d_call: TRBD2
j_call: TRBJ2-3
cdr3_aa: CASSPLGREDTDTQYF
cdr3_nt: TGTGCCAGCAGCCCGCTTGGGCGGGAGGACACAGATACGCAGTATTTT

clone_size: .
v_call: TRBV11-1
d_call: .
j_call: TRBJ2-1
cdr3_aa: CASSLVRRGGNEQFF
cdr3_nt: TGTGCCAGCAGCTTAGTTCGAAGAGGGGGGAATGAGCAGTTCTTC

clone_size: many
v_call: TRBV28
d_call: TRBD1
j_call: TRBJ1-5
cdr3_aa: CATFGQGEYSNQPQHF
cdr3_nt: TGTGCTACTTTTGGACAGGGAGAGTATAGCAATCAGCCCCAGCATTTT

clone_size: many
v_call: TRBV20-1
d_call: .
j_call: TRBJ1-5
cdr3_aa: CSARQTGSRQPQHF
cdr3_nt: TGCAGTGCTAGACAGACTGGGAGTCGGCAGCCCCAGCATTTT

clone_size: many
v_call: TRBV27
d_call: .
j_call: TRBJ2-1
cdr3_aa: CASSLRLETYNEQFF
cdr3_nt: TGTGCCAGCAGTCTGCGACTCGAGACATACAATGAGCAGTTCTTC

clone_size: .
v_call: TRBV27
d_call: .
j_call: TRBJ2-3
cdr3_aa: CASSLSPRALTDTQYF
cdr3_nt: TGTGCCAGCAGTTTATCTCCAAGGGCCCTGACAGATACGCAGTATTTT

clone_size: few
v_call: TRBV29-1
d_call: .
j_call: TRBJ1-4
cdr3_aa: CSATGADNEKLFF
cdr3_nt: TGCAGCGCGACCGGGGCCGATAATGAAAAACTGTTTTTT

clone_size: many
v_call: TRBV28
d_call: .
j_call: TRBJ2-7
cdr3_aa: CASSLRRDEQYF
cdr3_nt: TGTGCCAGCAGTTTAAGGAGGGACGAGCAGTACTTC

clone_size: once
v_call: TRBV28
d_call: TRBD1
j_call: TRBJ1-5
cdr3_aa: CASSPGGEDQTQHF
cdr3_nt: TGTGCCAGCAGCCCAGGGGGAGAAGATCAGACCCAGCATTTT

clone_size: .
v_call: TRBV7-2
d_call: .
j_call: TRBJ2-3
cdr3_aa: CASLRAALLPDTQYF
cdr3_nt: TGTGCCAGCCTCCGGGCGGCTTTGTTGCCAGATACGCAGTATTTT

clone_size: .
v_call: TRBV20-1
d_call: .
j_call: TRBJ2-7
cdr3_aa: CSARLGGPNYEQYF
cdr3_nt: TGCAGTGCTAGGTTGGGCGGGCCGAACTACGAGCAGTACTTC

clone_size: .
v_call: TRBV29-1
d_call: TRBD1
j_call: TRBJ2-1
cdr3_aa: CSVESGQGAHRETQFF
cdr3_nt: TGCAGCGTTGAATCCGGACAGGGGGCGCATCGAGAGACCCAGTTCTTC

clone_size: .
v_call: TRBV25-1
d_call: TRBD1
j_call: TRBJ1-3
cdr3_aa: CASSGGQEPGSTIYF
cdr3_nt: TGTGCCAGCAGTGGGGGACAGGAACCTGGAAGCACCATATATTTT

clone_size: few
v_call: TRBV2
d_call: .
j_call: TRBJ2-7
cdr3_aa: CASSALGSDSYEQYF
cdr3_nt: TGTGCCAGCAGTGCCCTGGGGAGCGACTCCTACGAGCAGTACTTC

clone_size: many
v_call: TRBV7-2
d_call: TRBD2
j_call: TRBJ2-7
cdr3_aa: CASSPQRGRGYEQYF
cdr3_nt: TGTGCCAGCAGCCCTCAGCGCGGGAGGGGGTACGAGCAGTACTTC

clone_size: .
v_call: TRBV20-1
d_call: TRBD2
j_call: TRBJ2-7
cdr3_aa: CSARDRGLGQSYEQYF
cdr3_nt: TGCAGTGCTAGAGATAGGGGACTAGGCCAATCCTACGAGCAGTACTTC

clone_size: .
v_call: TRBV2
d_call: .
j_call: TRBJ2-1
cdr3_aa: CASRYTHEQFF
cdr3_nt: TGTGCCAGCAGATACACCCATGAGCAGTTCTTC

clone_size: .
v_call: TRBV20-1
d_call: .
j_call: TRBJ2-7
cdr3_aa: CSAPSGDTRQYF
cdr3_nt: TGCAGTGCTCCCTCAGGGGATACTAGACAGTACTTC

clone_size: .
v_call: TRBV3-1
d_call: .
j_call: TRBJ2-7
cdr3_aa: CASSRHVGSEQYF
cdr3_nt: TGTGCCAGCAGCCGTCATGTGGGGAGCGAGCAGTACTTC

clone_size: once
v_call: TRBV20-1
d_call: TRBD2
j_call: TRBJ2-3
cdr3_aa: CSAHSPLSTSAGTQYF
cdr3_nt: TGCAGTGCCCACTCCCCTCTTTCGACTAGCGCGGGTACGCAGTATTTT

clone_size: few
v_call: TRBV20-1
d_call: .
j_call: TRBJ2-7
cdr3_aa: CSANDGAYEQYF
cdr3_nt: TGCAGTGCTAACGACGGAGCCTACGAGCAGTACTTC

clone_size: many
v_call: TRBV27
d_call: .
j_call: TRBJ1-5
cdr3_aa: CASSNGRSYQPQHF
cdr3_nt: TGTGCCAGCAGTAACGGACGGAGCTATCAGCCCCAGCATTTT

clone_size: .
v_call: TRBV4-1
d_call: TRBD2
j_call: TRBJ2-1
cdr3_aa: CASSRLAGGPIGEQFF
cdr3_nt: TGCGCCAGCAGTCGTCTAGCGGGAGGGCCGATCGGTGAGCAGTTCTTC

clone_size: few
v_call: TRBV20-1
d_call: .
j_call: TRBJ2-1
cdr3_aa: CSAPGQVVDNEQFF
cdr3_nt: TGCAGTGCTCCCGGGCAGGTGGTCGACAATGAGCAGTTCTTC

clone_size: few
v_call: TRBV6-1
d_call: .
j_call: TRBJ1-6
cdr3_aa: CASTPRQFSPLHF
cdr3_nt: TGTGCCAGCACCCCTCGACAGTTCTCACCCCTCCACTTT